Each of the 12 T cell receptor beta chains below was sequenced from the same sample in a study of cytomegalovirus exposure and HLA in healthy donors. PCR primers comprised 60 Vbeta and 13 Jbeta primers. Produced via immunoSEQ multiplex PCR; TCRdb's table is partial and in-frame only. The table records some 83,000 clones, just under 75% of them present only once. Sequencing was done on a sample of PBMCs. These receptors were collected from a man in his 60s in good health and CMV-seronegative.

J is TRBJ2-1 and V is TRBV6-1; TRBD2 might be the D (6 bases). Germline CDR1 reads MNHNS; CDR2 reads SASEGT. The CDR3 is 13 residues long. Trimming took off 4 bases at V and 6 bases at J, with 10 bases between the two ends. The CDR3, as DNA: TGTGCCAGCAGTGGGGGACTGATCAATGAGCAGTTCTTC. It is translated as CASSGGLINEQFF.

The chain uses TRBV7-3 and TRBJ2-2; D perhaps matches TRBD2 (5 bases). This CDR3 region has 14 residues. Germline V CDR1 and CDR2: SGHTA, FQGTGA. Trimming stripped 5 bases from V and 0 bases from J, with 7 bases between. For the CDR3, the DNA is TGTGCCAGCAGCCTGCGGGCGAACACCGGGGAGCTGTTTTTT. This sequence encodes CASSLRANTGELFF. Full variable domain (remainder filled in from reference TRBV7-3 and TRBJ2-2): GAGVSQTPSNKVTEKGKYVELRCDPISGHTALYWYRQSLGQGPEFLIYFQGTGAADDSGLPNDRFFAVRPEGSVSTLKIQRTERGDSAVYLCASSLRANTGELFFGEGSRLTVL.

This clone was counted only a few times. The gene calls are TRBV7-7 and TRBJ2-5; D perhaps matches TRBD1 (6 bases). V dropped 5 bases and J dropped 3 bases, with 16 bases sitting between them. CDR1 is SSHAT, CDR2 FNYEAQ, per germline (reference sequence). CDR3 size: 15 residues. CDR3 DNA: TGTGCCAGCAGCATGCTCGTCCGGGACAAAGAGACCCAGTACTTC. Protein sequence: CASSMLVRDKETQYF.

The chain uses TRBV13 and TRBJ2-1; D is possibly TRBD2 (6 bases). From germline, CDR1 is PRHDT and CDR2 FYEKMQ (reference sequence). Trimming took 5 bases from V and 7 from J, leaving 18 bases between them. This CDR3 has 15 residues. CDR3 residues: CASSPPRTGVNEQFF. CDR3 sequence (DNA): TGTGCCAGCAGCCCCCCCCGGACGGGGGTGAATGAGCAGTTCTTC.

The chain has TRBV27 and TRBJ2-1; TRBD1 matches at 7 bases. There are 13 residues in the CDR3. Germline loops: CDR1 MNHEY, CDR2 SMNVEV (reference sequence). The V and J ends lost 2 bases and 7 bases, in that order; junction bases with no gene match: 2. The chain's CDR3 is CASSLVRGNEQFF. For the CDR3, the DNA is TGTGCCAGCAGTTTAGTCAGGGGGAATGAGCAGTTCTTC.

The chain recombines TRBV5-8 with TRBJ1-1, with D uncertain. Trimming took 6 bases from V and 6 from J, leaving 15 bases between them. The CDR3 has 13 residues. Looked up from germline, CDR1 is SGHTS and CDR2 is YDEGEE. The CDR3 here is CASTTSGGPEAFF. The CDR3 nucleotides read TGTGCCAGCACCACCTCTGGAGGACCTGAAGCTTTCTTT.

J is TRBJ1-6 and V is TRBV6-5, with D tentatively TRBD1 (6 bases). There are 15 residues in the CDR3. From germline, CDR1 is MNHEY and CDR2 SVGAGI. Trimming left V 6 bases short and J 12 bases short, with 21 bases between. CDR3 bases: TGTGCCAGCAGCCGTGAGGCTGACAGGCGTGGACCCCTCCACTTT. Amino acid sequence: CASSREADRRGPLHF.

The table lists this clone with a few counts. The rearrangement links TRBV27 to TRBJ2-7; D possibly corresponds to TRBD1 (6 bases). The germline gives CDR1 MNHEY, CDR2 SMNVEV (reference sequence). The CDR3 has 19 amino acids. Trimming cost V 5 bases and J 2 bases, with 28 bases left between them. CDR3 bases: TGTGCCAGCAGTCCTAAATTACGCCCAAGACAGGACAGTCCCTACGAGCAGTACTTC. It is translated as CASSPKLRPRQDSPYEQYF.

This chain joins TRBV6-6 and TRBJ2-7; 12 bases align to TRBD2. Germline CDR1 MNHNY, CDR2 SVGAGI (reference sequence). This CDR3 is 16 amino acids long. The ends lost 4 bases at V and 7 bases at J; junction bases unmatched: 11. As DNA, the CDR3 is TGTGCCAGCAGTTTCGGCAGGACTAGCGGGGCAGGGGAGCAGTACTTC. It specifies CASSFGRTSGAGEQYF.

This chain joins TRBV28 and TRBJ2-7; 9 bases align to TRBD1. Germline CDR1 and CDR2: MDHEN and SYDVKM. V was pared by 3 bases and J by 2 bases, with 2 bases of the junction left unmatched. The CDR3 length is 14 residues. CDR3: CASSLGQGTYEQYF. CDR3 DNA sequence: TGTGCCAGCAGTTTGGGACAGGGAACCTACGAGCAGTACTTC.

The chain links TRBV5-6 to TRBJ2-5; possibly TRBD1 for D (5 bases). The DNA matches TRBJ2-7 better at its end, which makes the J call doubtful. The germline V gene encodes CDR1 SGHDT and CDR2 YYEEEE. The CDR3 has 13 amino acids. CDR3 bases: TGTGCCAGCAGCTCCTTACAGGTATACGAGCAGTACTTC. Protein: CASSSLQVYEQYF.

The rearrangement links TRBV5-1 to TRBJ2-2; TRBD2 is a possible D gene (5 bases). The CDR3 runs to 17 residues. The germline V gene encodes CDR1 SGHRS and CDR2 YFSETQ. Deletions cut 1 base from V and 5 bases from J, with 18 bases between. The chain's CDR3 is CASSLYALPEGTGELFF. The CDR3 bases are TGCGCCAGCAGCTTGTATGCGTTACCCGAGGGAACCGGGGAGCTGTTTTTT.